Below are 27 T cell receptor beta chains sequenced from a single sample in a study of identical twins. TCRdb passed the 5' RACE reads through MiXCR, listing each CDR3 protein once. In the table there are 1.5 million or so distinct CDR3 sequences, roughly 35% of which are singletons. The sequenced sample consisted of cord blood. The origin of the receptors is a newborn girl in good health.

This clonotype was seen a handful of times. The V call is TRBV4-1, the J call TRBJ1-5; D is unresolved. CDR1 is MGHRA, CDR2 YSYEKL, per germline. CDR3 length: 14 residues. With 4 bases removed from V and 5 bases from J, the gap between germline ends came to 12 bases. CDR3 region: CASSLSATDQPQHF. In nucleotides, the CDR3 is TGCGCCAGCAGCCTATCGGCGACTGATCAGCCCCAGCATTTT.

As to this clonotype: It may be a read error: a sequence one base away is much more abundant. The chain is built from TRBV29-1 and TRBJ2-3; weak D call: TRBD1 (5 bases). CDR1 SQVTM and CDR2 ANQGSEA come from the germline V gene. The CDR3 is 13 residues long. In DNA, the CDR3 is TGCAGCGTTGAAAACAGGCCGCCAGATACGCGGTATTTT. Amino acids: CSVENRPPDTRYF.

This chain uses TRBV20-1 with TRBJ2-7; D remains ambiguous. V was cut by 3 bases and J by 0 bases, with 9 bases left in between. The CDR3 has 13 residues. CDR1 is DFQATT, CDR2 SNEGSKA, per germline (reference sequence). The CDR3: CSARESHSYEQYF. CDR3 coding DNA: TGCAGTGCTAGGGAGAGTCACTCCTACGAGCAGTACTTC.

This clonotype was seen a handful of times. The rearrangement links TRBV15 to TRBJ2-5; perhaps TRBD2 as D (6 bases). This CDR3 is built from 16 residues. Germline loops: CDR1 LNHNV, CDR2 YYDKDF (reference sequence). V gave up 1 base and J gave up 2 bases, with 14 bases separating them. In DNA, the CDR3 is TGTGCCACCAGCAGAGTGTTCGGGGGTCCGCAAGAGACCCAGTACTTC. This codes for CATSRVFGGPQETQYF.

The sample holds a few counts of this clonotype. A much larger clone differs by one base, so this may be a read error. This chain uses TRBV5-1 with TRBJ2-7; 11 bases agree with TRBD2. This CDR3 is built from 15 residues. In germline, CDR1 is SGHRS, CDR2 YFSETQ. The CDR3, as DNA: TGTGCCAGCAGTTTCGGACTAGCGGGCACCTACGAGCAGTACTTC. It specifies CASSFGLAGTYEQYF.

J is TRBJ1-2 and V is TRBV20-1; no clear D. V dropped 0 bases and J dropped 7 bases, with 15 bases sitting between them. Germline V gene sequence: CDR1 DFQATT, CDR2 SNEGSKA (reference sequence). CDR3 length: 14 amino acids. The CDR3 DNA follows: TGCAGTGCTAGAGACCTCGGCGGTGTGGGTGGCTACACCTTC. Protein: CSARDLGGVGGYTF.

The chain has TRBV6-5 and TRBJ1-6; possibly TRBD1 for D (6 bases). The CDR3 spans 14 residues. V gave up 2 bases and J gave up 9 bases, with 11 bases separating them. CDR1 is MNHEY, CDR2 SVGAGI, per germline. The CDR3 DNA reads as TGTGCCAGCAGTTACCGCCAGGGGATTTCACCCCTCCACTTT. It codes for CASSYRQGISPLHF.

This chain links TRBV6-5 with TRBJ2-1, with unresolved D. The V end was cut by 0 bases, the J end by 0 bases, with 6 bases between. Germline-derived CDR1 and CDR2 are MNHEY and SVGAGI. CDR3 size: 15 residues. CDR3 loop: CASSYSGTSYNEQFF. The DNA for the CDR3 is TGTGCCAGCAGTTACTCCGGAACCTCCTACAATGAGCAGTTCTTC.

CDR3 nucleotides: TGTGCCAGCAGCTCCAACGGGGACTATGGCTACACCTTC. Residues: CASSSNGDYGYTF. V usage is TRBV11-2 and J usage is TRBJ1-2; no firm D call. Between the trimmed V and J ends, which lost 4 bases and 3 bases, there was a span of 9 bases. The CDR3 spans 13 residues. Germline lookup yields CDR1 SGHAT and CDR2 FQNNGV.

There are a few counts of this clonotype. The chain combines TRBV2 with TRBJ1-5, with D hard to call. V was pared by 1 base and J by 2 bases, with 9 bases between. Germline-derived CDR1 and CDR2 are SNHLY and FYNNEI. The CDR3 sequence is 15 residues long. The CDR3 region has the DNA TGTGCCAGCAGTGAAGTCCGGCAGGGCAATCAGCCCCAGCATTTT. Its protein is CASSEVRQGNQPQHF.

The J gene is TRBJ2-6, the V gene TRBV4-1, with TRBD1 identical over 9 bases. V trimming: 0 bases; J trimming: 0 bases; junction bases outside the gene matches: 6. Germline CDR1 MGHRA, CDR2 YSYEKL. There are 19 residues in the CDR3. CDR3 sequence (DNA): TGCGCCAGCAGCCAAGATAGGGGGACAGGGATCTCTGGGGCCAACGTCCTGACTTTC. Residues: CASSQDRGTGISGANVLTF.

About this clonotype: At one end, the junction sequence differs from germline, possibly due to a read error. The chain joins TRBV12-3 or TRBV12-4 to TRBJ1-3; possible D gene TRBD1, 6 bases. The CDR3 length is 14 residues. Here the CDR3 DNA reads TGTGCCAGCGGGGGGGGCGGCTCTGGAAACATCATATATTTT. Translation gives CASGGGGSGNIIYF.

This clonotype occurred a few times. The chain employs TRBV7-2 and TRBJ2-3; 9 bases are shared with TRBD2. Trimming cost V 1 base and J 7 bases; bases outside gene matches: 12. The CDR3 sequence is 17 residues long. In germline, CDR1 is SGHTA, CDR2 FQGNSA. The CDR3: CASSLGVLAGMGNTQYF. DNA for the CDR3: TGTGCCAGCAGCTTAGGAGTCCTAGCGGGAATGGGGAATACGCAGTATTTT.

This clonotype was detected only a few times. This chain connects TRBV2 to TRBJ1-1; D uncertain. CDR1 and CDR2 (germline): SNHLY, FYNNEI. V dropped 3 bases and J dropped 4 bases, with 15 bases sitting between them. The CDR3 contains 15 residues. In DNA, the CDR3 is TGTGCCAGCAGTGATGGAAAGGGCCTCGGCACTGAAGCTTTCTTT. Translating it yields CASSDGKGLGTEAFF.

This chain uses TRBV7-2 with TRBJ2-1; D might be TRBD1 or TRBD2, each matching 6 bases. With 2 bases removed from V and 1 base from J, the gap between germline ends came to 12 bases. CDR3 length: 16 amino acids. Per germline, CDR1 SGHTA and CDR2 FQGNSA. In nucleotides, the CDR3 is TGTGCCAGCAGCTTAAGGGGGACTGAGTCCTACAATGAGCAGTTCTTC. Translated: CASSLRGTESYNEQFF.

This clonotype was seen more than once but under ten times. The J gene is TRBJ2-3, the V gene TRBV20-1; D not certain. The germline V gene has CDR1 DFQATT and CDR2 SNEGSKA (reference sequence). Trimming removed 3 bases from V and 2 bases from J, with 6 bases in between. This CDR3 has 12 residues. This CDR3 reads CSARPITDTQYF. CDR3 bases: TGCAGTGCTAGGCCGATCACAGATACGCAGTATTTT.

Concerning this clonotype: Given a much more abundant clone one base away, this may be a read error. The chain has TRBV28 and TRBJ2-1; perhaps TRBD1 as D (6 bases). The germline gives CDR1 MDHEN, CDR2 SYDVKM. V dropped 6 bases and J dropped 8 bases, with 11 bases sitting between them. This CDR3 contains 12 residues. The CDR3 protein is CASRAGGHEQFF. CDR3 nucleotide sequence: TGTGCCAGCAGGGCTGGGGGCCATGAGCAGTTCTTC.

This clonotype was counted between two and nine times. The chain combines TRBV2 with TRBJ2-3; maybe TRBD2 (6 bases). This CDR3 is 17 amino acids long. From germline, CDR1 is SNHLY and CDR2 FYNNEI. V lost 4 bases and J lost 1, with 18 bases in between. CDR3 in amino acids: CASSGSGVAARTDTQYF. CDR3 DNA: TGTGCCAGCAGTGGCTCGGGGGTAGCGGCCCGCACAGATACGCAGTATTTT.

The chain has TRBV11-2 and TRBJ2-5, with D perhaps matching TRBD2 (5 bases). Trimming left V 1 base short and J 5 bases short, with 14 bases between. Germline CDR1 and CDR2: SGHAT and FQNNGV. The CDR3 sequence is 15 residues long. The CDR3 DNA sequence: TGTGCCAGCAGCTTAGTTCGGGGAGTAGGGGAGACCCAGTACTTC. This encodes CASSLVRGVGETQYF.

V gene TRBV30 combines with J gene TRBJ1-2; 9 bases are a match to TRBD1. This CDR3 comprises 13 residues. With 0 bases clipped from V and 13 bases from J, the junction kept 9 bases outside the gene matches. CDR1 is GTSNPN, CDR2 SVGIG, per germline (reference sequence). The chain's CDR3 is CAWSVPGTGRVTF. The DNA of the CDR3 is TGTGCCTGGAGTGTACCCGGGACAGGGAGGGTCACCTTC.

The chain has TRBV20-1 and TRBJ2-7; 7 nucleotides match TRBD2. V trimming: 3 bases; J trimming: 4 bases; junction bases outside the gene matches: 9. The CDR3 loop spans 14 amino acids. Germline assignment: CDR1 DFQATT and CDR2 SNEGSKA (reference sequence). The CDR3 loop is CSASSGGGRYEQYF. The DNA of the CDR3 is TGCAGTGCTAGCTCTGGCGGGGGTCGTTACGAGCAGTACTTC.

This chain connects TRBV6-1 to TRBJ2-2; possibly TRBD1 for D (6 bases). Germline CDR1 MNHNS, CDR2 SASEGT. This CDR3 has 13 amino acids. V was shortened by 5 bases and J by 7 bases, with 11 bases between the two germline ends. CDR3 DNA: TGTGCCAGCAGTCCCCGAGGGGGCGGGGAGCTGTTTTTT. Amino acid sequence: CASSPRGGGELFF.

This clonotype has more than one count but fewer than ten. This rearrangement joins TRBV28 to TRBJ2-5; D remains ambiguous. The DNA matches TRBJ2-7 better at its end, which makes the J call doubtful. From germline, CDR1 is MDHEN and CDR2 SYDVKM. This CDR3 region has 14 residues. CDR3 sequence reads: CASSLSIGVYEQYF. Here the CDR3 DNA reads TGTGCCAGCAGTCTCTCAATCGGTGTCTACGAGCAGTACTTC.

The table lists this clonotype with a few counts. V usage is TRBV20-1 and J usage is TRBJ2-1, with 10 bases aligning to TRBD2. The germline gives CDR1 DFQATT, CDR2 SNEGSKA (reference sequence). The CDR3 is 15 amino acids. The V segment lost 3 bases and the J segment 10 bases; nucleotides outside the gene matches: 12. The CDR3 DNA reads as TGCAGTGCTAGCTCCCCAAAGCGGGAGGGCCGAGAGCAGTTCTTC. It specifies CSASSPKREGREQFF.

The rearrangement links TRBV27 to TRBJ1-4; TRBD1 might be the D (6 bases). Trimming shortened V by 8 bases and J by 0 bases, and 22 bases separated the two germline ends. This CDR3 comprises 18 residues. Germline V gene data show CDR1 as MNHEY and CDR2 as SMNVEV (reference sequence). CDR3 DNA sequence: TGTGCCAGCGGCCTCGGGGACACCCTATCTGCAACTAATGAAAAACTGTTTTTT. Protein: CASGLGDTLSATNEKLFF.

Worth noting for this clonotype: A junction boundary mismatches the germline segment, possibly from a read error. The rearrangement links TRBV9 to TRBJ1-1; 9 nucleotides align to TRBD1. Per the germline V gene, CDR1 is SGDLS and CDR2 is YYNGEE. This CDR3 comprises 16 residues. The DNA for the CDR3 is TGTGCCAGCAGCGTATGGATACAGGGGGCGAACACTAAAGCTTTCTTT. Residues: CASSVWIQGANTKAFF.

Comments on this clonotype: Possible read error: a much larger clone is one base away. V and J are TRBV9 and TRBJ1-5; D not certain. The CDR3 length is 13 residues. Germline V gives CDR1 SGDLS, CDR2 YYNGEE. CDR3 nucleotides: TGTGCCAGCAGCGCATATAGCAATCAGCCCCAGGATTTT. Protein sequence: CASSAYSNQPQDF.